This is a list of T cell receptor beta chains from one sample in a study of blood T cell repertoires in COVID-19. Sequencing used immunoSEQ multiplex PCR; TCRdb keeps in-frame clones, though not all of them. The sample has 80,000 to 100,000 clones; roughly 80% are singletons. The sequenced sample consisted of peripheral blood. The receptors here all came from a woman of 80 years or more with active or convalescent COVID-19. Both conserved end residues are part of each CDR3. The order of the fields is clone size, CDR3 length, J gene, V gene, D gene, CDR3 protein, CDR3 DNA. The D gene is left open where the match is weak. Only some rows state a clone size, as once, few, many or a class for expanded clones.

clone_size: -; cdr3_length: 16; j_call: TRBJ1-2; v_call: TRBV18; d_call: -; cdr3_aa: CASSPGLRGGSKGYTF; cdr3_nt: TGTGCCAGCTCACCGGGCCTCCGGGGTGGTAGCAAGGGCTACACCTTC
clone_size: -; cdr3_length: 13; j_call: TRBJ2-5; v_call: TRBV12-3/TRBV12-4; d_call: TRBD2; cdr3_aa: CASSRLAEETQYF; cdr3_nt: TGTGCCAGCAGTAGACTAGCGGAAGAGACCCAGTACTTC
clone_size: -; cdr3_length: 17; j_call: TRBJ1-5; v_call: TRBV4-1; d_call: TRBD1; cdr3_aa: CASSLKGWTGGDQPQHF; cdr3_nt: TGCGCCAGCAGCTTAAAAGGATGGACAGGGGGTGATCAGCCCCAGCATTTT
clone_size: -; cdr3_length: 15; j_call: TRBJ1-2; v_call: TRBV28; d_call: -; cdr3_aa: CASSLSAGADYGYTF; cdr3_nt: TGTGCCAGCAGTTTATCGGCAGGGGCCGACTATGGCTACACCTTC
clone_size: -; cdr3_length: 18; j_call: TRBJ2-7; v_call: TRBV3-1/TRBV3-2; d_call: TRBD1; cdr3_aa: CASSQEDRVRVTPYEQYF; cdr3_nt: TGTGCCAGCAGCCAAGAGGACAGGGTCAGGGTGACCCCCTACGAGCAGTACTTC
clone_size: -; cdr3_length: 15; j_call: TRBJ2-3; v_call: TRBV4-1; d_call: TRBD2; cdr3_aa: CASSPLAGGTDTQYF; cdr3_nt: TGCGCCAGCAGCCCCCTAGCGGGGGGCACAGATACGCAGTATTTT
clone_size: -; cdr3_length: 13; j_call: TRBJ1-2; v_call: TRBV7-9; d_call: -; cdr3_aa: CASSLVDWYGYTF; cdr3_nt: TGTGCCAGCAGCTTAGTTGACTGGTATGGCTACACCTTC
clone_size: -; cdr3_length: 14; j_call: TRBJ2-7; v_call: TRBV6-2/TRBV6-3; d_call: TRBD2; cdr3_aa: CASSYAGLGYEQYF; cdr3_nt: TGTGCCAGCAGTTACGCCGGACTAGGGTACGAGCAGTACTTC
clone_size: -; cdr3_length: 15; j_call: TRBJ2-3; v_call: TRBV6-2/TRBV6-3; d_call: TRBD2; cdr3_aa: CASSYGREGTDTQYF; cdr3_nt: TGTGCCAGCAGTTACGGTCGGGAGGGCACAGATACGCAGTATTTT
clone_size: -; cdr3_length: 14; j_call: TRBJ2-7; v_call: TRBV5-1; d_call: -; cdr3_aa: CASSLVGPPYEQYF; cdr3_nt: TGCGCCAGCAGCTTGGTGGGCCCCCCCTACGAGCAGTACTTC
clone_size: -; cdr3_length: 17; j_call: TRBJ2-7; v_call: TRBV7-9; d_call: TRBD1; cdr3_aa: CASSSSPGTGNSYEQYF; cdr3_nt: TGTGCCAGCAGCTCTAGTCCCGGGACAGGTAACTCCTACGAGCAGTACTTC
clone_size: few; cdr3_length: 14; j_call: TRBJ1-5; v_call: TRBV7-2; d_call: -; cdr3_aa: CASSADRTYQPQHF; cdr3_nt: TGTGCCAGCAGCGCTGACAGAACCTATCAGCCCCAGCATTTT
clone_size: -; cdr3_length: 16; j_call: TRBJ1-2; v_call: TRBV21-1; d_call: -; cdr3_aa: CASSKVETGTNYGYTF; cdr3_nt: TGTGCCAGCAGCAAAGTAGAGACAGGGACCAACTATGGCTACACCTTC
clone_size: -; cdr3_length: 16; j_call: TRBJ2-3; v_call: TRBV9; d_call: TRBD2; cdr3_aa: CASSARLAGLTDTQYF; cdr3_nt: TGTGCCAGCAGCGCTCGACTAGCGGGTCTCACAGATACGCAGTATTTT
clone_size: -; cdr3_length: 14; j_call: TRBJ2-3; v_call: TRBV6-5; d_call: TRBD1; cdr3_aa: CASSSRGREDTQYF; cdr3_nt: TGTGCCAGCAGTTCCAGGGGGCGCGAAGATACGCAGTATTTT
clone_size: -; cdr3_length: 21; j_call: TRBJ2-3; v_call: TRBV2; d_call: -; cdr3_aa: CASSEQETGVAGGYRLDTQYF; cdr3_nt: TGTGCCAGCAGTGAACAAGAGACAGGGGTGGCGGGAGGGTACCGACTAGATACGCAGTATTTT
clone_size: -; cdr3_length: 13; j_call: TRBJ2-2; v_call: TRBV2; d_call: TRBD1; cdr3_aa: CASSSRGPGELFF; cdr3_nt: TGTGCCAGCAGTAGTAGGGGGCCCGGGGAGCTGTTTTTT
clone_size: -; cdr3_length: 17; j_call: TRBJ2-1; v_call: TRBV4-1; d_call: -; cdr3_aa: CASSKMGGGQAYNEQFF; cdr3_nt: TGCGCCAGCAGCAAGATGGGGGGGGGCCAAGCCTACAATGAGCAGTTCTTC
clone_size: -; cdr3_length: 16; j_call: TRBJ2-3; v_call: TRBV11-2; d_call: -; cdr3_aa: CASSLSGRQGVDTQYF; cdr3_nt: TGTGCCAGCAGCCTCTCCGGGCGTCAAGGGGTAGATACGCAGTATTTT
clone_size: few; cdr3_length: 15; j_call: TRBJ1-1; v_call: TRBV6-5; d_call: -; cdr3_aa: CASRTDSLLNTEAFF; cdr3_nt: TGTGCCAGCAGGACAGACTCACTACTGAACACTGAAGCTTTCTTT
clone_size: -; cdr3_length: 21; j_call: TRBJ2-3; v_call: TRBV7-3; d_call: TRBD2; cdr3_aa: CASSLKAAASGRASSTDTQYF; cdr3_nt: TGTGCCAGCAGCTTAAAGGCCGCGGCTAGCGGGAGGGCCTCGAGCACAGATACGCAGTATTTT
clone_size: -; cdr3_length: 14; j_call: TRBJ1-5; v_call: TRBV5-1; d_call: -; cdr3_aa: CASSLDTGNQPQHF; cdr3_nt: TGCGCCAGCAGCTTGGATACGGGGAATCAGCCCCAGCATTTT
clone_size: -; cdr3_length: 14; j_call: TRBJ1-1; v_call: TRBV18; d_call: TRBD1; cdr3_aa: CASSDTGGNTEAFF; cdr3_nt: TGTGCCAGCTCAGACACAGGGGGGAACACTGAAGCTTTCTTT
clone_size: -; cdr3_length: 14; j_call: TRBJ2-4; v_call: TRBV29-1; d_call: TRBD2; cdr3_aa: CSVGTSGPKNIQYF; cdr3_nt: TGCAGCGTTGGGACTAGCGGCCCCAAAAACATTCAGTACTTC
clone_size: -; cdr3_length: 14; j_call: TRBJ2-7; v_call: TRBV28; d_call: -; cdr3_aa: CASSPSGQTYEQYF; cdr3_nt: TGTGCCAGCAGCCCGAGCGGGCAGACCTACGAGCAGTACTTC
clone_size: few; cdr3_length: 12; j_call: TRBJ1-5; v_call: TRBV12-2; d_call: -; cdr3_aa: CASRPSDQPQHF; cdr3_nt: TGTGCAAGTCGCCCATCGGATCAGCCCCAGCATTTT
clone_size: -; cdr3_length: 14; j_call: TRBJ1-1; v_call: TRBV27; d_call: TRBD1; cdr3_aa: CASSRREGASEAFF; cdr3_nt: TGTGCCAGCAGCCGTCGGGAGGGGGCTTCTGAAGCTTTCTTT
clone_size: -; cdr3_length: 12; j_call: TRBJ1-1; v_call: TRBV21-1; d_call: -; cdr3_aa: CASGQGNTEAFF; cdr3_nt: TGTGCCAGCGGACAGGGGAACACTGAAGCTTTCTTT
clone_size: -; cdr3_length: 14; j_call: TRBJ1-4; v_call: TRBV6-2/TRBV6-3; d_call: -; cdr3_aa: CASSSGGGNEKLFF; cdr3_nt: TGTGCCAGCAGTTCCGGGGGAGGTAATGAAAAACTGTTTTTT
clone_size: few; cdr3_length: 17; j_call: TRBJ2-7; v_call: TRBV28; d_call: TRBD1; cdr3_aa: CASSLVTQGQPTYEQYF; cdr3_nt: TGTGCCAGCAGTCTAGTTACCCAGGGACAGCCGACCTACGAGCAGTACTTC
clone_size: once; cdr3_length: 14; j_call: TRBJ2-2; v_call: TRBV10-3; d_call: -; cdr3_aa: CAISGGTDAGELFF; cdr3_nt: TGTGCCATCAGTGGCGGGACAGATGCCGGGGAGCTGTTTTTT
clone_size: once; cdr3_length: 14; j_call: TRBJ2-4; v_call: TRBV11-2; d_call: TRBD1; cdr3_aa: CASSLTGAKNIQYF; cdr3_nt: TGTGCCAGCAGCTTGACAGGGGCCAAAAACATTCAGTACTTC
clone_size: once; cdr3_length: 15; j_call: TRBJ1-1; v_call: TRBV10-3; d_call: TRBD1; cdr3_aa: CAISEPTGANTEAFF; cdr3_nt: TGTGCCATCAGTGAGCCGACAGGGGCGAACACTGAAGCTTTCTTT
clone_size: -; cdr3_length: 15; j_call: TRBJ2-2; v_call: TRBV19; d_call: -; cdr3_aa: CATARGLTNTGELFF; cdr3_nt: TGTGCCACTGCCAGGGGATTAACGAACACCGGGGAGCTGTTTTTT
clone_size: -; cdr3_length: 14; j_call: TRBJ2-1; v_call: TRBV28; d_call: TRBD2; cdr3_aa: CASSSAGGTNEQFF; cdr3_nt: TGTGCCAGCAGTTCAGCGGGAGGGACCAATGAGCAGTTCTTC
clone_size: -; cdr3_length: 13; j_call: TRBJ2-1; v_call: TRBV11-3; d_call: TRBD1; cdr3_aa: CASSGTGPNEQFF; cdr3_nt: TGTGCCAGCAGTGGGACAGGGCCGAATGAGCAGTTCTTC
clone_size: -; cdr3_length: 15; j_call: TRBJ1-1; v_call: TRBV7-8; d_call: -; cdr3_aa: CASSLAGGMNTEAFF; cdr3_nt: TGTGCCAGCAGCTTAGCCGGGGGGATGAACACTGAAGCTTTCTTT
clone_size: once; cdr3_length: 14; j_call: TRBJ1-4; v_call: TRBV10-3; d_call: -; cdr3_aa: CAIRSGTLNEKLFF; cdr3_nt: TGTGCCATCAGGTCAGGGACTCTTAATGAAAAACTGTTTTTT
clone_size: -; cdr3_length: 13; j_call: TRBJ1-6; v_call: TRBV5-6; d_call: -; cdr3_aa: CASSLTRSSPLHF; cdr3_nt: TGTGCCAGCAGCTTGACCCGGTCCTCACCCCTCCACTTT
clone_size: few; cdr3_length: 12; j_call: TRBJ2-5; v_call: TRBV6-5; d_call: -; cdr3_aa: CASSLAQETQYF; cdr3_nt: TGTGCCAGCAGTTTAGCCCAAGAGACCCAGTACTTC